This T cell receptor beta chain was sequenced during a study of T-cell memory formation after mild COVID-19. In TCRdb, the 5' RACE reads were re-called with MiXCR into one record per CDR3 protein. The sample lists under 200,000 distinct CDR3 sequences, over 10% occurring once. The CDR3 consists of 13 residues. The ends lost 6 bases at V and 4 bases at J; junction bases unmatched: 4. This clonotype was detected only a few times. This clonotype was sampled from a man between 18 and 29 years old who had mild COVID-19 (a few samples of this study predate the infection). Cell type and time point are not known. Sequencing used PBMCs or a T cell subset sorted from them (not recorded which). The rearrangement joins TRBV12-3 or TRBV12-4 to TRBJ2-3, with 7 bases matching TRBD1. DNA of the CDR3: TGTGCCAGCAGGGCGACAGGGTCAGATACGCAGTATTTT. Translation: CASRATGSDTQYF.